One sample yielded the 3 T cell receptor beta chains listed below, sequenced in a study of blood T cells in healthy people across ages. Primed by a sample-barcoded 5' primer and a J-beta primer mix, a second PCR proceeded for roughly 6 to 12 cycles. TCRdb re-called the 5' RACE reads through MiXCR, storing one row per CDR3 protein. This table has 700,000 to 1,000,000 distinct CDR3 sequences, around 42% appearing once. The sequenced sample was blood. These receptors were obtained from a man aged 55 to 70 in good health.

The chain combines TRBV12-3 or TRBV12-4 with TRBJ2-7, with 7 bases aligning to TRBD1. The CDR3 consists of 14 residues. V shed 4 bases and J 1 base; nucleotides not matched to a gene: 4. The CDR3 spells CASSWTGTSYEQYF. The CDR3 DNA reads TGTGCCAGCAGTTGGACAGGAACTTCCTACGAGCAGTACTTC.

The V gene is TRBV10-3, the J gene TRBJ2-3, with 14 positions matching TRBD2. From germline, CDR1 is ENHRY and CDR2 SYGVKD. This CDR3 contains 17 residues. After removal of 2 bases from V and 2 bases from J, the junction contained 3 bases not matched to a gene. The DNA for the CDR3 is TGTGCCATCAGTGAGGGGACTAGCGGGGGATACACAGATACGCAGTATTTT. It codes for CAISEGTSGGYTDTQYF.

This clonotype was counted a few times. This chain links TRBV11-2 with TRBJ2-5; D is perhaps TRBD2 (5 bases). The germline gives CDR1 SGHAT, CDR2 FQNNGV. The CDR3 runs to 16 residues. Trimming shortened V by 4 bases and J by 4 bases, and 19 bases separated the two germline ends. The CDR3 sequence: CASSSSALRRRETQYF. The CDR3, as DNA: TGTGCCAGCAGCTCCTCGGCCCTCCGGAGGAGAGAGACCCAGTACTTC.